This T cell receptor beta chain is drawn from a study of T cells in Graves' hyperthyroidism and ophthalmopathy (dated by TCRdb to the late 2010s). About the study as a whole: Peripheral blood was sampled at the time of initial diagnosis, prior to any treatment. In addition, the study compared T-cell repertoires in thyroid tissue and in blood from roughly 6 Graves' hyperthyroidism patients. To identify TCR V-J signatures that set the groups apart, the researchers used a discovery cohort of approximately 98 patients, made up of 40 to 45 with Graves' ophthalmopathy and some 58 with stable Graves' hyperthyroidism. Following sampling, methimazole starting at 30 mg daily was given to hyperthyroidism patients, and high-dose intravenous methylprednisolone was given to ophthalmopathy patients. Prospective prediction of ophthalmopathy was tested in an independent validation cohort consisting of about 20 hyperthyroidism patients and about 17 patients who later progressed to ophthalmopathy. The roughly 94 discovery patients were randomly divided into training and test sets at a 7:3 ratio. The paper describes TCR Vbeta CDR3 sequencing of 140 or so peripheral blood samples, made up of 43 ophthalmopathy patients, approximately 73 hyperthyroidism patients and 17 progressor patients.

Amplification of TCR beta CDR3 regions was carried out from RNA transcripts. The first round of RT-PCR for the TCR CDR3 was performed with the HTBI primer set and the Qiagen OneStep RT-PCR kit. A second multiplex PCR round built the libraries, followed by size selection and purification. Libraries were sequenced paired-end with 100 bp reads on an Illumina HiSeq2000. Per the original workflow: SOAPnuke was used to process the raw data, throwing out any read that contained adapters or uncalled bases, had a mean Phred below 15, or lacked an exact constant-primer or identifier match. High-quality paired reads were merged using COPE v1.2.5, and each unique nucleotide sequence was defined as a clonotype. Clonotypes were aligned to IMGT TRBV, TRBD and TRBJ reference segments using MiTCR v1.1. The analysis included only V-J combinations with a frequency above 0.0001, which together covered roughly 99% of the repertoires. The TCS score was defined as the ratio of F50 (clonal expansion) to E x V (chaos), calculated using BLOSUM62-based TCRdist between CDR3 peptides within each V-J. Welch's t-statistics and random forest reduced fewer than 600 V-J features to roughly 13, which were used in a naive Bayes classifier (R e1071). TCRdb reran the public reads through fastp at Q25 and MiXCR, keeping productive beta chains. Every entry covers one CDR3 protein and lists the most common genes and DNA from its rows. The V and J calls follow TCRdb's processing rather than the paper's. This sample holds 400,000 to 550,000 distinct CDR3 sequences; 13% to 15% were observed only once. The biggest ten clones account for 15% to 20% of the sample.

This clonotype was counted ten times or more. It has no known antigen specificity. Base qualities were left out, and no much larger clone turns up one base away. General conclusions and limits of the study: Sample size was not statistically predetermined, and blinding of investigators to group allocation was not performed. A model built on a 13 V-J signature distinguished ophthalmopathy from stable hyperthyroidism, reaching roughly 88% sensitivity and around 81% specificity in cross-validation and 80%/75% in testing. Most expanded thyroid clonotypes (frequency above 0.001) were also found in blood, which suggests that blood repertoires may mirror thyroid immune responses. In validation, progression to ophthalmopathy was predicted by the model with roughly 69% sensitivity and roughly 72% specificity, a median of 6.5 months before onset.

Stable Graves' hyperthyroidism was defined as no progression to ophthalmopathy during 18 months of follow-up. Hyperthyroidism patients were newly diagnosed, had a disease duration of under 2 months, and were aged 18 to 65 years. Patients with uncontrolled infections, other autoimmune diseases, pregnancy or lactation were excluded. Clinical symptoms, serum thyroxine and TRAb, thyroid ultrasound, and orbital computed tomography formed the basis for the diagnoses. PBMCs were isolated from approximately 10 ml of fresh peripheral blood by Ficoll-Paque density gradient centrifugation. Total RNA was extracted using Trizol reagent, and RNA quality was assessed on an Agilent 2100 Bioanalyzer. From its cysteine to its phenylalanine, the CDR3 spans 15 amino acids. Here the CDR3 DNA is all that survives: 45 bases in frame from base 1. Trimming at the junction amounts to 1 base on V and 0 bases on J, and the germline ends lie 8 bases apart.

The origin of this receptor is a woman in her late teens or twenties with Graves' hyperthyroidism. The chain is assembled from TRBV12-3 or TRBV12-4 and TRBJ2-3; the D gene lacks a confident call. The specimen sequenced was blood. The DNA reads TGTGCCAGCAGTTTAGAGGTCTCTAGCACAGATACGCAGTATTTT. Protein translation: CASSLEVSSTDTQYF.